The T cell receptor beta chain under discussion was sequenced for a study of OX40 agonist ivuxolimab in advanced cancers. Study-level findings and limits: Expanded peripheral T cells had an undetermined antigen specificity. The CD4+ and CD8+ T cells in the blood had expanded clonally by week 6 at 0.1 to 3.0 mg/kg.

Researchers took blood at baseline, on cycle 4 day 1, and on cycle 7 day 1. To note about this clone: Its antigen is not known.

J lost 4 bases, V lost 5 bases, and 7 bases had no gene match. This CDR3 is built from 14 residues. Germline-derived CDR1 and CDR2 are LNHDA and SQIVND (reference sequence). Assay used: immunoSEQ multiplex PCR; TCRdb lists only in-frame clones, some missing. The profile covers more than 15,000 clones, with just under 75% appearing a single time and about 26% taken by the ten largest. The chain has TRBV19 and TRBJ2-7; 8 bases match TRBD1. This receptor was identified in an adult with an advanced solid tumor such as melanoma, head and neck, liver or kidney cancer. The specimen was CD4+ or CD8+ T cells sorted from blood, collected in a trial of the OX40 agonist ivuxolimab. The CDR3 sequence is CASSPGTGGYEQYF. The CDR3 DNA sequence: TGTGCCAGTAGTCCCGGAACAGGGGGGTACGAGCAGTACTTC.